This TCR beta chain was retrieved from a study of T cell clusters in autoimmune cytopenias. TRB amplification used approximately 270 ng of peripheral blood genomic DNA. The CDR3 extends over 16 amino acids. Germline-derived CDR1 and CDR2 are MDHEN and SYDVKM. One tube held mixed TRB-A and TRB-B primer pools for touch-down PCR. TCRdb derives one entry per CDR3 protein from the multiplex PCR reads, leaving out DNA. The sample includes 1,500 to 2,000 distinct CDR3 sequences. Sequenced material: peripheral blood. The chain uses TRBV28 and TRBJ2-5; TCRdb names TRBD1, which stays unverified in the absence of DNA. This TCR was sampled from a human donor with an autoimmune cytopenia, with autoimmune hepatitis or in good health (not recorded which). CDR3 sequence reads: CASSEVGVGIQETQYF.